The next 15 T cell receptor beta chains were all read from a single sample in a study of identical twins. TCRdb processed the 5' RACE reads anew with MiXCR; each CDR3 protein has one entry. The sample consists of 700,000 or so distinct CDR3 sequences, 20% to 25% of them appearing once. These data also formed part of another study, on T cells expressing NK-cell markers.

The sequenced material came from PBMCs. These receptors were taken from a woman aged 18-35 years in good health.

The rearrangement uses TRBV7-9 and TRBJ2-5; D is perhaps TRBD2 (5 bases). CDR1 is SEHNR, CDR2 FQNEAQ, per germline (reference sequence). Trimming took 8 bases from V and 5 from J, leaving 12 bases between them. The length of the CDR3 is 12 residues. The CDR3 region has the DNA TGTGCCAGCTGGCGGGTAGGGGAGACCCAGTACTTC. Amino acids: CASWRVGETQYF.

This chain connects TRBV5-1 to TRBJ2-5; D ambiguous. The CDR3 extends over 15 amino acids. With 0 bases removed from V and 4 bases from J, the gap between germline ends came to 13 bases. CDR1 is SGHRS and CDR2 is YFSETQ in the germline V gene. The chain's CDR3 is CASSLANGGGETQYF. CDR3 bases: TGCGCCAGCAGCTTGGCCAATGGCGGCGGAGAGACCCAGTACTTC.

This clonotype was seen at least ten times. CDR3 coding DNA: TGCGCCAGCAGAACTACAGAGGGAACGCAGTATTTT. Residues: CASRTTEGTQYF. The V call is TRBV10-2, the J call TRBJ2-3; perhaps TRBD2 as D (5 bases). Germline loops: CDR1 WSHSY, CDR2 SAAADI. The CDR3 contains 12 residues. V lost 6 bases, J lost 9 bases, and 13 bases lay in between.

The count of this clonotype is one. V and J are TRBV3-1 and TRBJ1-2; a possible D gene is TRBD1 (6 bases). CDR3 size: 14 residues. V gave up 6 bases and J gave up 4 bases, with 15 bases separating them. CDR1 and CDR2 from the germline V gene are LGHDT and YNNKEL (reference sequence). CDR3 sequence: CASSPTGMGYGYTF. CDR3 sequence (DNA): TGTGCCAGCAGTCCTACAGGGATGGGCTATGGCTACACCTTC.

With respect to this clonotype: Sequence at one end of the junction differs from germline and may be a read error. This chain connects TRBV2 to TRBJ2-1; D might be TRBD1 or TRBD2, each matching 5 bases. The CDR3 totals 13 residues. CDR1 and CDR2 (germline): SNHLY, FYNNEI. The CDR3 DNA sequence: TGTGCCAGCAGCCCACCTCCGGGACCCCCCGGGGTCTTC. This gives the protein CASSPPPGPPGVF.

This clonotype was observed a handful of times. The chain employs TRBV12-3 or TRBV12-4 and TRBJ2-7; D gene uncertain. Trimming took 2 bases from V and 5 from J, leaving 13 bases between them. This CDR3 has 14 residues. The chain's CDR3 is CASSLRATTDEQYF. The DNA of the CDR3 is TGTGCCAGCAGTTTACGCGCCACCACGGACGAGCAGTACTTC.

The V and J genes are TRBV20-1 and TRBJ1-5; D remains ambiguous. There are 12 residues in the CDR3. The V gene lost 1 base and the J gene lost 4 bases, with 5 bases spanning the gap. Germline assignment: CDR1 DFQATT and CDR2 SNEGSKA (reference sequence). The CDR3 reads CSARAPNQPQHF. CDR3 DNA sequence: TGCAGTGCTAGAGCCCCTAATCAGCCCCAGCATTTT.

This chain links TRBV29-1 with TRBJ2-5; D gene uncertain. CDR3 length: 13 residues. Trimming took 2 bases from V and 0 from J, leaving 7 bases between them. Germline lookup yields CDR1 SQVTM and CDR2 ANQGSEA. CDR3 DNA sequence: TGCAGCGTTGAACTTTCCTACCAAGAGACCCAGTACTTC. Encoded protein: CSVELSYQETQYF.

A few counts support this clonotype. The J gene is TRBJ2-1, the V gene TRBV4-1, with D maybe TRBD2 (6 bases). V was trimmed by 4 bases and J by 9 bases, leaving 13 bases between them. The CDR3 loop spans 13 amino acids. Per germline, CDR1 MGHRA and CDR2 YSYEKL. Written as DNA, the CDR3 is TGCGCCAGCAGCCCGGGGGTGGGGGTTGAGCAGTTCTTC. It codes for CASSPGVGVEQFF.

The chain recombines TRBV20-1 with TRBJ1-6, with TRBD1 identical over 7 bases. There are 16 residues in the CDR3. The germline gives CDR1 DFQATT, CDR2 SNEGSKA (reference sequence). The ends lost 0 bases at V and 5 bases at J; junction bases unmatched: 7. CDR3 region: CSARDRPGQNNSPLHF. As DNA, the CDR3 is TGCAGTGCTAGAGATCGTCCGGGACAGAATAATTCACCCCTCCACTTT.

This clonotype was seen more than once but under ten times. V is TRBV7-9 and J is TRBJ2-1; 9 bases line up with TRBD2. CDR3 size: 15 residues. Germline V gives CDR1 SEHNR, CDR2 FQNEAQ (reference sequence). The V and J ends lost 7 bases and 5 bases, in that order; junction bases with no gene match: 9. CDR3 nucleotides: TGTGCCAGCACCAATAGCGGGGGCGTACACAATGAGCAGTTCTTC. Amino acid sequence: CASTNSGGVHNEQFF.

The CDR3 spells CASSVAVAANTDTQYF. CDR3 sequence (DNA): TGTGCCAGCAGCGTAGCCGTAGCGGCCAACACAGATACGCAGTATTTT. The chain is built from TRBV7-3 and TRBJ2-3; perhaps TRBD2 as D (6 bases). V was shortened by 5 bases and J by 2 bases, with 17 bases between the two germline ends. CDR3 size: 16 residues. In germline, CDR1 is SGHTA, CDR2 FQGTGA.

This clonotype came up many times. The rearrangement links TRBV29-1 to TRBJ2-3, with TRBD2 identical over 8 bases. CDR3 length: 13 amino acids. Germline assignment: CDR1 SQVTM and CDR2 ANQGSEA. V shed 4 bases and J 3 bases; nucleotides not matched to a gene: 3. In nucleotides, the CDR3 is TGCAGCGTTGTCGGGGGGGCGACAGATACGCAGTATTTT. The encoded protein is CSVVGGATDTQYF.

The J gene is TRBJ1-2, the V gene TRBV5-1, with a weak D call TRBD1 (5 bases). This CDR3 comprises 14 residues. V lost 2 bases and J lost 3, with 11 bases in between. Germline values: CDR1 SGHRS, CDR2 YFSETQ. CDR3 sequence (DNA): TGCGCCAGCAGCTTTACCGGGACTGACTATGGCTACACCTTC. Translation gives CASSFTGTDYGYTF.

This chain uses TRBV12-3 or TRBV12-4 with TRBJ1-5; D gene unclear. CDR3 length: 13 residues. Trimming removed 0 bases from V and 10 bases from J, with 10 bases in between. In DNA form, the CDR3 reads TGTGCCAGCAGTTTAGCGGAGGCAATTCCCCAGCATTTT. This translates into CASSLAEAIPQHF.